Presented here are 29 T cell receptor beta chains from one specimen sequenced in a study of blood T cell repertoires in COVID-19. The repertoire was sequenced with immunoSEQ multiplex PCR; TCRdb's copy has only in-frame clones and lacks some. The table has 180,000 or so clones, 80% to 90% seen once. Sequencing was done on a sample of peripheral blood. Source of these receptors: a woman of 80 years or more with COVID-19, enrolled during active disease.

The chain combines TRBV5-1 with TRBJ2-7; D not resolved. Germline V gene sequence: CDR1 SGHRS, CDR2 YFSETQ. Trimming pared 4 bases from V and 6 bases from J, leaving 20 bases between. This CDR3 spans 15 amino acids. CDR3 nucleotide sequence: TGCGCCAGCAGCCAACAGCTTTTCCTATCAGCCGAGCAGTACTTC. Protein sequence: CASSQQLFLSAEQYF.

V and J are TRBV5-1 and TRBJ2-1; no definite D call. The CDR3 extends over 12 amino acids. From germline, CDR1 is SGHRS and CDR2 YFSETQ. V was clipped by 1 base and J by 9 bases, with 8 bases between them. The CDR3 here is CASSLTSREQFF. CDR3 DNA sequence: TGCGCCAGCAGCTTGACTTCACGTGAGCAGTTCTTC.

This clone was seen only a few times. V is TRBV5-6 and J is TRBJ1-6; TRBD1 matches at 9 bases. V shed 0 bases, J shed 10 bases, and the junction held 2 bases outside the gene matches. CDR1 is SGHDT and CDR2 is YYEEEE in the germline V gene. CDR3 size: 14 residues. CDR3 sequence reads: CASSLGTGVSPLHF. The CDR3 coding sequence is TGTGCCAGCAGCTTGGGGACAGGGGTCTCACCCCTCCACTTT.

The chain has TRBV21-1 and TRBJ2-2; the DNA was not used to check the table's D call, TRBD2. TRBV21-1 is given as a pseudogene. This CDR3 contains 20 residues. The chain's CDR3 is CASSKNHGLAGSLDTGELFF. CDR3 nucleotides: TGTGCCAGCAGCAAAAACCATGGACTAGCGGGGAGCTTAGACACCGGGGAGCTGTTTTTT.

The chain carries TRBV29-1 and TRBJ2-1; D may be TRBD1 (6 bases). The CDR3 is 14 residues long. V was pared by 7 bases and J by 6 bases, with 19 bases between. Germline V gene lookup returns CDR1 SQVTM and CDR2 ANQGSEA. The DNA for the CDR3 is TGCAGCGCCACCGGGACCCTCAGGGGCAATGAGCAGTTCTTC. As protein: CSATGTLRGNEQFF.

The chain is built from TRBV25-1 and TRBJ2-1; 10 nucleotides match TRBD2. Germline CDR1 and CDR2: MGHDK and SYGVNS. The CDR3 covers 13 residues. The J segment lost 12 bases and the V segment lost 0 bases, leaving 2 bases of the junction unmatched. The CDR3 coding sequence is TGTGCCAGCAGTGAATATAGACTAGCGGGGCAGTTCTTC. Translating gives CASSEYRLAGQFF.

This clone was seen a single time. The chain combines TRBV6-2 or TRBV6-3 with TRBJ2-3, with D hard to call. The CDR3 is 15 amino acids. In germline, CDR1 is MNHEY, CDR2 SVGEGT. With 7 bases removed from V and 1 base from J, the gap between germline ends came to 15 bases. The CDR3 DNA reads as TGTGCCAGCACCCCAATCACATCTGGCACAGATACGCAGTATTTT. It codes for CASTPITSGTDTQYF.

The J gene is TRBJ2-3, the V gene TRBV7-8, with 8 bases lining up with TRBD2. Germline CDR1 is SGHVS and CDR2 is FQNEAQ. The V and J ends lost 5 bases and 2 bases, in that order; junction bases with no gene match: 15. The CDR3 totals 18 residues. CDR3 sequence: CASSPTSGRGEHTDTQYF. In DNA, the CDR3 is TGTGCCAGCAGCCCTACTAGCGGACGAGGGGAGCACACAGATACGCAGTATTTT. The full variable domain, with the rest looked up from reference TRBV7-8 and TRBJ2-3, is GAGVSQSPRYKVAKRGQDVALRCDPISGHVSLFWYQQALGQGPEFLTYFQNEAQLDKSGLPSDRFFAERPEGSVSTLKIQRTQQEDSAVYLCASSPTSGRGEHTDTQYFGPGTRLTVL.

This clone was counted many times. The J gene is TRBJ2-7, the V gene TRBV15; a weak D match, TRBD1 (8 bases). V lost 4 bases to trimming and J lost 1 base, with 14 bases between them. Germline V gene data show CDR1 as LNHNV and CDR2 as YYDKDF (reference sequence). This CDR3 has 15 residues. The CDR3 is CATSNDRGGSYEQYF. Here the CDR3 DNA reads TGTGCCACCAGCAACGACAGGGGAGGGTCCTACGAGCAGTACTTC.

The J gene is TRBJ2-5, the V gene TRBV28; perhaps TRBD1 as D (5 bases). The CDR3 runs to 14 residues. V was cut by 7 bases and J by 4 bases, with 16 bases left in between. CDR1 MDHEN and CDR2 SYDVKM come from the germline V gene. The CDR3 reads CASIQGPLGETQYF. In nucleotides, the CDR3 is TGTGCCAGCATTCAGGGTCCCCTCGGAGAGACCCAGTACTTC. Supplemented by reference TRBV28 and TRBJ2-5, the full variable domain reads DVKVTQSSRYLVKRTGEKVFLECVQDMDHENMFWYRQDPGLGLRLIYFSYDVKMKEKGDIPEGYSVSREKKERFSLILESASTNQTSMYLCASIQGPLGETQYFGPGTRLLVL.

The V gene is TRBV6-6, the J gene TRBJ1-3, with a possible D match to TRBD1 (6 bases). Germline assignment: CDR1 MNHNY and CDR2 SVGAGI (reference sequence). Trimming left V 10 bases short and J 0 bases short, with 22 bases between. The CDR3 runs to 17 residues. The CDR3 DNA reads TGTGCCACCTGTCGGGCTCCGGGGGGCTACTCTGGAAACACCATATATTTT. Its translation is CATCRAPGGYSGNTIYF.

This chain connects TRBV5-6 to TRBJ2-5; 11 positions agree with TRBD2. V was clipped by 1 base and J by 4 bases; unmatched bases: 3. Germline CDR1 is SGHDT and CDR2 is YYEEEE. The CDR3 covers 15 residues. CDR3 coding DNA: TGTGCCAGCAGCTTGACTAGCGGGAGCACAGAGACCCAGTACTTC. Protein product: CASSLTSGSTETQYF.

This sequence joins TRBV5-1 and TRBJ1-4; D may be TRBD1 (5 bases). Germline CDR1 is SGHRS and CDR2 is YFSETQ. CDR3 length: 15 residues. V was clipped by 0 bases and J by 4 bases, with 10 bases between them. DNA of the CDR3: TGCGCCAGCAGCTTGGGTGCAGGGATTAATGAAAAACTGTTTTTT. Translated: CASSLGAGINEKLFF. Filled out from reference TRBV5-1 and TRBJ1-4, the complete variable domain reads KAGVTQTPRYLIKTRGQQVTLSCSPISGHRSVSWYQQTPGQGLQFLFEYFSETQRNKGNFPGRFSGRQFSNSRSEMNVSTLELGDSALYLCASSLGAGINEKLFFGSGTQLSVL.

V gene TRBV7-9 combines with J gene TRBJ1-5; TRBD1 matches at 8 bases. V was pared by 5 bases and J by 5 bases, with 2 bases of the junction left unmatched. The CDR3 sequence is 13 residues long. CDR1 and CDR2 (germline): SEHNR, FQNEAQ (reference sequence). The CDR3 spells CASSEQGDQPQHF. Here the CDR3 DNA reads TGTGCCAGCAGCGAACAGGGGGATCAGCCCCAGCATTTT.

The gene calls are TRBV7-2 and TRBJ2-1; a possible D gene is TRBD1 (5 bases). V was pared by 1 base and J by 4 bases, with 11 bases between. Germline CDR1 and CDR2: SGHTA and FQGNSA. CDR3 length: 15 residues. CDR3 DNA sequence: TGTGCCAGCAGCTTAGGTCCAGGGCAGTACAATGAGCAGTTCTTC. Translated: CASSLGPGQYNEQFF. The full variable domain, rest sourced from reference TRBV7-2 and TRBJ2-1, is GAGVSQSPSNKVTEKGKDVELRCDPISGHTALYWYRQSLGQGLEFLIYFQGNSAPDKSGLPSDRFSAERTGGSVSTLTIQRTQQEDSAVYLCASSLGPGQYNEQFFGPGTRLTVL.

This chain links TRBV3-1 (or the pseudogene TRBV3-2) with TRBJ1-4; the D is unclear. The length of the CDR3 is 13 residues. The V end lost 5 bases, the J end lost 8 bases, and 12 bases lay between the germline ends. Germline-derived CDR1 and CDR2 are LGHDT and YNNKEL (reference sequence). The CDR3 coding sequence is TGTGCCAGCAGCGGGGAGGGTTGGGAAAAACTGTTTTTT. This translates into CASSGEGWEKLFF.

This clone was detected once. The chain couples TRBV7-6 to TRBJ2-7; TRBD1 agrees at 7 bases. The CDR3 sequence is 18 residues long. J gave up 2 bases and V 3 bases, and 16 bases lay outside the gene matches. The germline CDR1 and CDR2 sequences are SGHVS and FNYEAQ. For the CDR3, the DNA is TGTGCCAGCAGCTTGGACAGCGCTGACAGGGTAACAGCCTACGAGCAGTACTTC. As protein: CASSLDSADRVTAYEQYF.

As regards this clone: A read error may be the cause here, since a much bigger clone is one base away. Different DNA sequences within this sample yield the same CDR3. The chain joins TRBV11-2 to TRBJ1-3; TRBD1 aligns across 7 bases. The CDR3 is made up of 18 amino acids. The germline V gene has CDR1 SGHAT and CDR2 FQNNGV. The CDR3 spells CASSLWPGQSHSGNTIYF. The CDR3 DNA sequence: TGTGCTAGCAGCTTATGGCCGGGACAGAGTCACTCTGGAAACACCATATATTTT.

The chain has TRBV19 and TRBJ1-1; D perhaps matches TRBD1 (6 bases). Germline CDR1 reads LNHDA; CDR2 reads SQIVND (reference sequence). Trimming cost V 5 bases and J 1 base, with 11 bases left between them. The CDR3 contains 14 residues. CDR3 loop: CASSLSRGNTEAFF. The DNA of the CDR3 is TGTGCCAGTAGTCTCTCCAGGGGGAACACTGAAGCTTTCTTT.

This chain connects TRBV11-3 to TRBJ2-5; 8 positions match TRBD2. This CDR3 region has 19 residues. Germline CDR1 reads SGHNT; CDR2 reads YENEEA. V shed 0 bases, J shed 5 bases, and the junction held 17 bases outside the gene matches. CDR3 sequence reads: CASSLDNPLRGGQVETQYF. DNA of the CDR3: TGTGCCAGCAGCTTAGATAACCCACTACGCGGGGGGCAGGTGGAGACCCAGTACTTC.

The chain has TRBV4-1 and TRBJ1-1, with a possible D match to TRBD1 (5 bases). Germline-derived CDR1 and CDR2 are MGHRA and YSYEKL. Trimming shortened V by 1 base and J by 3 bases, and 12 bases separated the two germline ends. The CDR3 is made up of 15 amino acids. The CDR3 DNA reads TGCGCCAGCAGCCAAGGAAGAAGGGGATACACTGAAGCTTTCTTT. Amino acids: CASSQGRRGYTEAFF.

The genes are TRBV19 and TRBJ1-5, with D possibly matching TRBD1 (5 bases). This CDR3 region has 14 residues. Germline assignment: CDR1 LNHDA and CDR2 SQIVND (reference sequence). Trimming cost V 2 bases and J 5 bases, with 10 bases left between them. The CDR3 DNA reads TGTGCCAGTAGTATAAAGGGGATGTATCAGCCCCAGCATTTT. It is translated as CASSIKGMYQPQHF. Full variable domain (outside the CDR3, taken from reference TRBV19 and TRBJ1-5): DGGITQSPKYLFRKEGQNVTLSCEQNLNHDAMYWYRQDPGQGLRLIYYSQIVNDFQKGDIAEGYSVSREKKESFPLTVTSAQKNPTAFYLCASSIKGMYQPQHFGDGTRLSIL.

The gene calls are TRBV2 and TRBJ2-5; 7 positions agree with TRBD2. This CDR3 comprises 15 residues. The V and J ends lost 9 bases and 5 bases, in that order; junction bases with no gene match: 15. Germline assignment: CDR1 SNHLY and CDR2 FYNNEI. Here the CDR3 reads CASRSGWAAGETQYF. The CDR3 nucleotides are TGTGCCAGTAGGAGCGGGTGGGCAGCGGGGGAGACCCAGTACTTC.

The chain combines TRBV3-1 (or the pseudogene TRBV3-2) with TRBJ1-1, with 9 positions matching TRBD1. Germline CDR1 is LGHDT and CDR2 is YNNKEL (reference sequence). J lost 10 bases, V lost 4 bases, and 10 bases had no gene match. This CDR3 contains 14 residues. This CDR3 is CASSPYRGHVGAFF. DNA of the CDR3: TGTGCCAGCAGCCCCTACAGGGGGCACGTCGGAGCTTTCTTT.

Of note for this clone: Different DNA sequences within this sample yield the same CDR3. CDR3 nucleotide sequence: TGTGCCAGCAGCGTAGGGCCTAGCGGGGGGACAGATACGCAGTATTTT. Encoded protein: CASSVGPSGGTDTQYF. The J gene is TRBJ2-3, the V gene TRBV9; 11 positions agree with TRBD2. Per germline, CDR1 SGDLS and CDR2 YYNGEE. Trimming cost V 0 bases and J 3 bases; bases outside gene matches: 3. This CDR3 region has 16 residues.

This clone was detected only once. The chain employs TRBV29-1 and TRBJ2-1; D gene unclear. V lost 1 base, J lost 0 bases, and 10 bases lay in between. CDR1 is SQVTM, CDR2 ANQGSEA, per germline. This CDR3 spans 15 amino acids. The CDR3 nucleotides read TGCAGCGTTGAAGGGTATCTCTACTCCTACAATGAGCAGTTCTTC. Translating it yields CSVEGYLYSYNEQFF.

The V call is TRBV7-6, the J call TRBJ2-7; 8 nucleotides agree with TRBD2. Germline V gives CDR1 SGHVS, CDR2 FNYEAQ. V lost 6 bases and J lost 0; bases outside the gene matches: 4. The CDR3 consists of 14 residues. CDR3 DNA: TGTGCCAGCAGTGGACTAGCTAGCTCCTACGAGCAGTACTTC. It specifies CASSGLASSYEQYF.

The rearrangement uses TRBV7-9 and TRBJ1-4; 8 positions match TRBD1. Unmatched junction bases numbered 9, after V lost 5 bases and J lost 4 bases. There are 16 residues in the CDR3. Germline V gene data show CDR1 as SEHNR and CDR2 as FQNEAQ (reference sequence). As DNA, the CDR3 is TGTGCCAGCAGCCAAACCGGGACAGGCTTTAATGAAAAACTGTTTTTT. It translates to CASSQTGTGFNEKLFF.

This sequence joins TRBV4-3 and TRBJ1-6; possible D gene TRBD1, 6 bases. Trimming stripped 4 bases from V and 0 bases from J, with 19 bases between. The CDR3 is 19 residues long. Germline values: CDR1 LGHNA, CDR2 YSLEER. CDR3 nucleotide sequence: TGCGCCAGCAGCCGCGTGACCGGGACACTCAACTCCTATAATTCACCCCTCCACTTT. Amino acid sequence: CASSRVTGTLNSYNSPLHF.